Below are 12 T cell receptor beta chains sequenced from a single sample in a study of response to subunit inactivated influenza vaccine. From the RT-PCR reads, TCRdb called clonotypes with MiXCR, one entry per CDR3 protein. The data show about 650,000 distinct CDR3 sequences, with more than 15% seen just once and under 14% held by the top ten. The specimen was PBMCs from blood, collected 11 to 12 days after vaccination. The receptors were sampled from a man in his fifties or sixties who received an inactivated influenza vaccine.

This clonotype was counted many times. The chain recombines TRBV28 with TRBJ2-1; D might be TRBD2 (6 bases). Germline V gives CDR1 MDHEN, CDR2 SYDVKM. The V end was cut by 3 bases, the J end by 10 bases, with 16 bases between. The CDR3 runs to 14 residues. The CDR3 DNA sequence: TGTGCCAGCAGTTTCTGGGAGCGGGCTGGAGAGCAGTTCTTC. Protein sequence: CASSFWERAGEQFF.

This clonotype has a handful of counts. The chain couples TRBV15 to TRBJ2-5; 9 nucleotides agree with TRBD2. The CDR3 has 14 amino acids. CDR1 and CDR2 (germline): LNHNV, YYDKDF (reference sequence). Losses at the gene ends were 3 bases for V and 2 bases for J; bases not matched to a gene: 1. CDR3 nucleotides: TGTGCCACCAGCAGGACTAGCGGACAAGAGACCCAGTACTTC. Protein sequence: CATSRTSGQETQYF.

The chain employs TRBV7-7 and TRBJ2-3; 7 positions agree with TRBD2. The CDR3 consists of 16 residues. Germline lookup yields CDR1 SSHAT and CDR2 FNYEAQ (reference sequence). The junction had 6 bases not matched to a gene; V was cut back by 1 base and J by 2 bases. Here the CDR3 DNA reads TGTGCCAGCAGCTTAGGATCTAGCGGACCCACAGATACGCAGTATTTT. Amino acids: CASSLGSSGPTDTQYF.

The sample holds a few counts of this clonotype. The chain joins TRBV24-1 to TRBJ2-5; D may be TRBD2 (6 bases). This CDR3 has 14 residues. V lost 4 bases to trimming and J lost 0 bases, with 8 bases between them. Germline V gene lookup returns CDR1 KGHDR and CDR2 SFDVKD. CDR3 sequence reads: CATSDTSHQETQYF. The CDR3 DNA follows: TGTGCCACCAGTGACACTAGCCACCAAGAGACCCAGTACTTC.

The V and J genes are TRBV24-1 and TRBJ2-3; D remains ambiguous. Germline CDR1 and CDR2: KGHDR and SFDVKD. Trimming pared 4 bases from V and 0 bases from J, leaving 10 bases between. The length of the CDR3 is 15 residues. The CDR3 DNA is TGTGCCACCAGTGACCTGACAAGTAGCACAGATACGCAGTATTTT. This translates into CATSDLTSSTDTQYF.

The J gene is TRBJ1-6, the V gene TRBV20-1; a weak D match, TRBD1 (5 bases). The CDR3 is made up of 14 amino acids. V lost 2 bases and J 6 bases, leaving 11 bases between the germline ends. Germline V gives CDR1 DFQATT, CDR2 SNEGSKA (reference sequence). DNA of the CDR3: TGCAGTGCTAGATGGGGACCGACTAATTCACCCCTCCACTTT. Protein product: CSARWGPTNSPLHF.

The sample holds a few counts of this clonotype. J is TRBJ2-5 and V is TRBV5-1, with 8 bases that match TRBD2. Trimming took 1 base from V and 1 from J; bases not matched to a gene: 3. Germline assignment: CDR1 SGHRS and CDR2 YFSETQ. The CDR3 is 15 residues long. The CDR3 DNA follows: TGCGCCAGCAGCTTGATGCGGGGGGCCCAAGAGACCCAGTACTTC. Its protein product is CASSLMRGAQETQYF.

The genes are TRBV5-6 and TRBJ2-7; 7 bases align to TRBD2. Trimming removed 3 bases from V and 2 bases from J; junction bases left unmatched: 11. From germline, CDR1 is SGHDT and CDR2 YYEEEE. The CDR3 runs 16 residues. CDR3 residues: CASSWLQRGTTYEQYF. The CDR3 nucleotides read TGTGCCAGCAGCTGGCTTCAGCGGGGAACCACCTACGAGCAGTACTTC. The full variable domain, with the rest looked up from reference TRBV5-6 and TRBJ2-7, is DAGVTQSPTHLIKTRGQQVTLRCSPKSGHDTVSWYQQALGQGPQFIFQYYEEEERQRGNFPDRFSGHQFPNYSSELNVNALLLGDSALYLCASSWLQRGTTYEQYFGPGTRLTVT.

This clonotype was observed many times. V and J are TRBV10-1 and TRBJ2-1, with D possibly matching TRBD1 (6 bases). This CDR3 has 13 amino acids. CDR1 and CDR2 (germline): WNHNN, SYGVQD (reference sequence). Trimming left V 9 bases short and J 4 bases short, with 13 bases between. The CDR3 coding sequence is TGCGCCAGTGCAGGGGACCTGTACAATGAGCAGTTCTTC. This sequence encodes CASAGDLYNEQFF.

The chain joins TRBV28 to TRBJ1-4, with D perhaps TRBD1 (6 bases). Trimming cost V 6 bases and J 4 bases, with 15 bases left between them. CDR3 length: 15 amino acids. CDR1 and CDR2 from the germline V gene are MDHEN and SYDVKM. The CDR3: CASSPRGSDNEKLFF. In DNA, the CDR3 is TGTGCCAGCAGCCCTAGGGGGTCTGATAATGAAAAACTGTTTTTT.

This clonotype has only a few counts. V usage is TRBV28 and J usage is TRBJ2-7; TRBD1 matches 8 bases. Losses at the gene ends were 6 bases for V and 3 bases for J; bases not matched to a gene: 10. Germline-derived CDR1 and CDR2 are MDHEN and SYDVKM. CDR3 length: 15 amino acids. CDR3 residues: CASRNGGGQDYEQYF. CDR3 DNA: TGTGCCAGCAGGAATGGAGGGGGACAGGACTACGAGCAGTACTTC.

In its sample, this clonotype was seen many times. The chain has TRBV5-1 and TRBJ2-3, with TRBD2 as a possible D gene (6 bases). The length of the CDR3 is 18 residues. Germline loops: CDR1 SGHRS, CDR2 YFSETQ. With 0 bases removed from V and 0 bases from J, the gap between germline ends came to 17 bases. CDR3 residues: CASSLARDSHPSTDTQYF. In DNA form, the CDR3 reads TGCGCCAGCAGCTTGGCACGGGACTCCCATCCCAGCACAGATACGCAGTATTTT.